The source of this T cell receptor beta chain is a study of T-cell reconstitution after alpha-beta-depleted transplantation in children. Preparing the TCRbeta library involved the use of unique molecular identifiers. TCRdb itself ran the PCR reads through MiXCR, one entry per CDR3 protein. This sample yields 250,000 to 300,000 distinct CDR3 sequences, of which roughly 12% are seen a single time; about a quarter belongs to the top ten. This clonotype was seen many times. The antigen remains unidentified. CDR3 size: 17 residues. V lost 5 bases and J 6 bases, leaving 23 bases between the germline ends. Germline V gene data show CDR1 as MNHEY and CDR2 as SVGEGT. Study-level results: At day 60, the high TCRbeta diversity found in some patients originated from recipient T cells and thymic progenitors that had survived. In patients about two months after transplant, alpha-beta T cells reportedly arose from several hundred expanded graft clones.

This rearrangement joins TRBV6-2 or TRBV6-3 to TRBJ2-1; D may be TRBD1 (5 bases). The sample was peripheral blood, taken 180 days after TCRalphabeta/CD19-depleted stem cell transplant. The clonotype was recovered from a male patient under 10 years old who had a stem cell transplant for chronic granulomatous disease, so the T cells may come from the graft donor. In nucleotides, the CDR3 is TGTGCCAGCAGTCCCTACCTTTTAGGGGTTGCAATCAATGAGCAGTTCTTC. The encoded protein is CASSPYLLGVAINEQFF.